This is a list of T cell receptor beta chains from one sample in a study of T cells in Graves' hyperthyroidism and ophthalmopathy. TCRdb re-derived calls from the multiplex PCR reads in MiXCR, one entry per CDR3 protein. Found here are 250,000 to 300,000 distinct CDR3 sequences, around 20% of them singletons; the top ten hold about 35%. The sample was blood. The receptors derive from a man aged 45-65 years with Graves' ophthalmopathy. CDR3s include the opening cysteine and the closing phenylalanine or tryptophan. A D gene is named only where the DNA matches it firmly. Rows may omit the clone size; those that give it use once, few, many or a size class.

clone size	V gene	D gene	J gene	CDR3 protein	CDR3 DNA
-	TRBV4-1	TRBD1	TRBJ2-5	CASSQAGQGGETQYF	TGCGCCAGCAGCCAGGCGGGACAGGGCGGTGAGACCCAGTACTTC
few	TRBV3-1	-	TRBJ1-2	CASSRADNYGYTF	TGTGCCAGCAGCCGCGCAGATAACTATGGCTACACCTTC
many	TRBV20-1	TRBD2	TRBJ2-7	CSARPPSGYEQYF	TGCAGTGCTAGACCTCCTAGCGGCTACGAGCAGTACTTC
many	TRBV5-1	-	TRBJ2-1	CASSLDLGNEQFF	TGTGCCAGCAGCTTGGACCTGGGGAATGAGCAGTTCTTC
-	TRBV28	-	TRBJ2-5	CASNTFRKETQYF	TGTGCCAGCAATACCTTCCGGAAGGAGACCCAGTACTTC
many	TRBV6-1	-	TRBJ1-1	CASTSPANTEAFF	TGTGCCAGCACTTCCCCGGCTAACACTGAAGCTTTCTTT
many	TRBV28	TRBD1	TRBJ1-2	CASSPPLAGDSLNYGYTF	TGTGCCAGCAGTCCACCCCTGGCGGGGGACAGCCTTAACTATGGCTACACCTTC
many	TRBV30	-	TRBJ2-3	CAWNPNIDTQYF	TGTGCCTGGAACCCCAACATTGATACGCAGTATTTT
-	TRBV4-1	TRBD2	TRBJ2-1	CASIQGLAGGSNEQFF	TGCGCCAGCATCCAAGGACTAGCGGGAGGGTCCAATGAGCAGTTCTTC
-	TRBV7-9	-	TRBJ1-2	CASSPGWGYTF	TGTGCCAGCAGCCCCGGTTGGGGCTACACCTTC
many	TRBV12-3/TRBV12-4	-	TRBJ1-1	CASTPWTLATEAFF	TGTGCCAGCACTCCTTGGACTCTGGCCACTGAAGCTTTCTTT
many	TRBV7-8	TRBD1	TRBJ2-7	CASSHSDRLKYEQYF	TGTGCCAGCAGCCACTCGGACAGGTTGAAATACGAGCAGTACTTC
-	TRBV27	TRBD2	TRBJ2-7	CASSLGPGLARSEQYF	TGTGCCAGCAGTTTGGGACCGGGACTAGCTCGAAGTGAGCAGTACTTC
many	TRBV28	-	TRBJ2-3	CASSFPQTLDRLASTDTQYF	TGTGCCAGCAGTTTTCCCCAGACTCTCGACAGGCTTGCTAGCACAGATACGCAGTATTTT
many	TRBV12-3/TRBV12-4	-	TRBJ1-2	CAIWAGGQTNYGYTF	TGTGCCATTTGGGCGGGAGGGCAGACCAACTATGGCTACACCTTC
-	TRBV7-9	-	TRBJ1-5	CASSLGQGSYQPQHF	TGTGCCAGCAGCTTAGGGCAGGGGTCTTATCAGCCCCAGCATTTT
-	TRBV29-1	TRBD2	TRBJ2-1	CSSLGGRGYNEQFF	TGCAGCTCCCTGGGCGGGAGGGGTTACAATGAGCAGTTCTTC
-	TRBV10-2	TRBD2	TRBJ2-7	CASRGGESTYEQYF	TGCGCCAGCAGGGGGGGGGAATCCACCTACGAGCAGTACTTC
-	TRBV7-8	-	TRBJ2-2	CASTPPGRAVGAGELFF	TGTGCCAGCACCCCCCCCGGGCGGGCGGTGGGGGCCGGGGAGCTGTTTTTT
few	TRBV5-6	-	TRBJ1-2	CASSVSVGGYTF	TGTGCCAGCAGCGTGTCGGTGGGCGGCTACACCTTC
many	TRBV18	-	TRBJ1-1	CASSLRIETGPNTEAFF	TGTGCCAGCTCACTCCGAATTGAGACAGGACCAAACACTGAAGCTTTCTTT
many	TRBV5-1	TRBD2	TRBJ2-1	CASSMGLAGPLSSYNEQFF	TGCGCCAGCAGCATGGGACTAGCGGGACCCCTAAGCTCCTACAATGAGCAGTTCTTC
-	TRBV12-3/TRBV12-4	TRBD1	TRBJ1-5	CASSRTGMHQPQHF	TGTGCCAGCAGCAGGACAGGTATGCATCAGCCCCAGCATTTT
-	TRBV30	TRBD1	TRBJ1-1	CAWSARTGGTEAFF	TGTGCCTGGAGTGCTCGGACAGGGGGAACTGAAGCTTTCTTT
-	TRBV7-9	TRBD1	TRBJ1-1	CASSRTGDFEAFF	TGTGCCAGCAGCAGGACAGGAGACTTTGAGGCTTTCTTT
few	TRBV12-3/TRBV12-4	-	TRBJ1-3	CASSLDGGLSGNTIYF	TGTGCCAGCAGTTTAGACGGAGGGCTCTCTGGAAACACCATATATTTT
many	TRBV6-1	TRBD1	TRBJ2-7	CASRDRDRRPYEQYF	TGTGCCAGCAGAGACCGGGACAGAAGACCCTACGAGCAGTACTTC
-	TRBV28	TRBD1	TRBJ1-6	CASSFGQGGNSPLHF	TGTGCCAGCAGTTTCGGACAGGGGGGGAATTCACCCCTCCACTTT
-	TRBV28	-	TRBJ1-2	CASSLSRDGYTF	TGTGCCAGCAGTCTCTCACGGGATGGCTACACCTTC
-	TRBV6-1	TRBD2	TRBJ2-1	CASRTQLAGVSNEQFF	TGTGCCAGCAGAACCCAGTTGGCGGGAGTTTCAAATGAGCAGTTCTTC
-	TRBV4-2	TRBD1	TRBJ1-5	CASSQETGTRPQHF	TGTGCCAGCAGCCAGGAGACAGGGACTAGGCCCCAGCATTTT
few	TRBV5-1	-	TRBJ2-5	CASSLAGTTVRQETQYF	TGCGCCAGCAGCTTGGCCGGTACTACCGTGCGGCAGGAGACCCAGTACTTC
few	TRBV20-1	-	TRBJ2-1	CSASTWRQFF	TGCAGTGCCTCAACCTGGCGGCAGTTCTTC